This T cell receptor beta chain was recovered during a study of cytomegalovirus exposure and HLA in healthy donors. Study-level information: Researchers found that just over 80% of almost 400 genotyped donors fell within the Caucasian-associated ancestry cluster.

This clone was seen only a few times. It was with 60 Vbeta and 13 Jbeta primers that the PCR ran. Sequenced by immunoSEQ multiplex PCR; TCRdb stores in-frame clones only, minus some. The sample has roughly 190,000 clones; over 70% are singletons. Germline V lookup: CDR1 MNHNS, CDR2 SASEGT. V was trimmed by 6 bases and J by 8 bases, leaving 20 bases between them. This CDR3 contains 15 residues. The chain recombines TRBV6-1 with TRBJ2-1, with a tentative D call TRBD1 (9 bases). Sequencing was done on a sample of PBMCs. The TCR comes from a woman aged 25 to 39 in good health and CMV-seropositive. The CDR3 reads CASSGGGTGSDEQFF. The CDR3 bases are TGTGCCAGCAGCGGGGGGGGGACAGGGAGCGATGAGCAGTTCTTC.